Presented here are 5 T cell receptor beta chains from one specimen sequenced in a study of human T cells and chemical hapten exposure. TCRdb analysed the RACE reads with MiXCR anew, one entry per CDR3 protein. The sample yields tens of thousands of distinct CDR3 sequences, roughly 10% seen once. Time point given: patch test 2, 6 weeks after DPC sensitization. Treatment reported: therapeutic diphenylcyclopropenone sensitization with weekly scalp DPC. Sample: whole blood, taken in connection with sensitization to the hapten diphenylcyclopropenone (DPC). These TCRs come from a woman aged 30 to 39 with alopecia areata. Some clones in this sample may be carry-over from other donors' samples.

This clonotype was detected many times. The J gene is TRBJ1-2, the V gene TRBV7-6, with TRBD1 as a possible D gene (6 bases). Germline CDR1 and CDR2: SGHVS and FNYEAQ. The CDR3 contains 14 residues. V lost 5 bases and J lost 3, with 13 bases in between. In DNA form, the CDR3 reads TGTGCCAGCAGCCCGGGGGGGGCAGACTATGGCTACACCTTC. Its protein is CASSPGGADYGYTF.

This clonotype was counted ten times or more. The chain is built from TRBV5-1 and TRBJ2-1; possible D gene TRBD2, 5 bases. The germline V gene has CDR1 SGHRS and CDR2 YFSETQ. Trimming removed 4 bases at V and 6 bases at J, with 8 bases between. The CDR3 has 12 residues. This chain's CDR3 is CASSKTSNEQFF. The CDR3 nucleotides are TGCGCCAGCAGCAAAACTAGCAATGAGCAGTTCTTC.

The V call is TRBV7-9, the J call TRBJ2-1, with 8 bases fitting TRBD2. CDR3 size: 14 residues. Germline lookup yields CDR1 SEHNR and CDR2 FQNEAQ (reference sequence). V was clipped by 0 bases and J by 10 bases; unmatched bases: 5. In DNA form, the CDR3 reads TGTGCCAGCAGCTTAGCCGGACTAGCAGGGGAGCAGTTCTTC. It specifies CASSLAGLAGEQFF.

This clonotype has ten or more counts. The rearrangement joins TRBV6-6 to TRBJ2-2; 7 nucleotides line up with TRBD1. This CDR3 has 13 residues. Germline CDR1 reads MNHNY; CDR2 reads SVGAGI (reference sequence). With 9 bases clipped from V and 1 base from J, the junction kept 2 bases outside the gene matches. DNA of the CDR3: TGTGCCAGTCGACAGGGGAACACCGGGGAGCTGTTTTTT. Its protein product is CASRQGNTGELFF.

This clonotype was picked up many times. The chain uses TRBV6-2 or TRBV6-3 and TRBJ2-1; unclear D gene. Per the germline V gene, CDR1 is MNHEY and CDR2 is SVGEGT. With 5 bases removed from V and 8 bases from J, the gap between germline ends came to 7 bases. This CDR3 comprises 11 residues. In DNA, the CDR3 is TGTGCCAGCAGTCGCCGGGATGAGCAGTTCTTC. Translation gives CASSRRDEQFF.